This T cell receptor beta chain was captured in a study of molecular identifiers for immune sequencing clone quantification. This clonotype was seen at least ten times. It was with previously described methods and listed TCR primers that bulk TCR libraries were made. TCRdb analysed the PCR reads with MiXCR anew, one entry per CDR3 protein. The data contain roughly 93,000 distinct CDR3 sequences, 15% to 20% of them singletons. This sequence was found in a human donor in good health. Some libraries in this study had Jurkat cell RNA spiked in. The sequencing sample was made of naive CD8+ T cells from blood, with Jurkat cell RNA spiked in. Documented subset: FACS-sorted CD8+CD4-CCR7+CD45RA+ naive T cells.

As DNA, the CDR3 is TGTGCCAGCAGCTTTGGATTTGCGGTTAGCTCCTACGAGCAGTACTTC. Translation: CASSFGFAVSSYEQYF. V and J are TRBV7-9 and TRBJ2-7; D ambiguous. The CDR3 covers 16 residues. Per germline, CDR1 SEHNR and CDR2 FQNEAQ (reference sequence). With 3 bases removed from V and 0 bases from J, the gap between germline ends came to 15 bases.